This TCR beta chain is from a study of cytomegalovirus exposure and HLA in healthy donors. Whole-study context: The approximately 690 first-cohort repertoires and the 95 to 150 validation repertoires shared the same platform, a later analysis reported.

Germline V gives CDR1 SGHRS, CDR2 YFSETQ. Trimming took 4 bases from V and 5 from J, leaving 15 bases between them. The CDR3 extends over 14 amino acids. Assay: immunoSEQ multiplex PCR; the TCRdb copy retains only in-frame clones and omits some. The sample includes some 98,000 clones, roughly 85% of them seen just once. The sample taken for sequencing was PBMCs. The receptor was isolated from a woman in her 30s in good health and CMV-seronegative. This sequence joins TRBV5-1 and TRBJ1-1, with D possibly matching TRBD1 (6 bases). DNA of the CDR3: TGCGCCAGCAGCCCTAACAGGGTAGGTACTGAAGCTTTCTTT. It is translated as CASSPNRVGTEAFF.